This paragraph covers one T cell receptor beta chain sequence. The data were taken from a study of blood T cell repertoires in COVID-19. V dropped 6 bases and J dropped 7; count of bases not matched to a gene: 9. The germline V gene has CDR1 KGHSH and CDR2 LQKENI. The CDR3 is 15 residues long. The authors' processing: Nucleated cell number was recorded as an estimate derived from reference gene primer amplification. Only in-frame clones appear in the TCRdb table, and some are missing; sequencing was by immunoSEQ multiplex PCR. The V and J calls and clone size are taken from that table; D and trimming were inferred from the DNA. The table shows tens of thousands of clones, with roughly 80% occurring only once.

Sequenced sample: peripheral blood. The chain links TRBV18 to TRBJ1-5; 10 bases fit TRBD1. The receptor's source is a human donor in a cohort sampled during active COVID-19. The CDR3 sequence: CASSLSGTGAQPQHF. The DNA of the CDR3 is TGTGCCAGCTCGCTTTCCGGGACAGGGGCCCAGCCCCAGCATTTT.